Sequencing of this TCR beta chain was carried out in a study of T cell clonality in common variable immunodeficiency. General observations from the study: CVID subjects showed higher TCRbeta clonality than healthy controls. Fewer TCRbeta clones were shared among CVID subjects than controls. T cell subpopulation sequencing would be needed to explain CVID clonality.

The V gene's germline CDR1 is SGHRS and CDR2 YFSETQ. The V and J ends lost 2 bases and 1 base, in that order; junction bases with no gene match: 9. This CDR3 is built from 17 residues. This table comes from immunoSEQ multiplex PCR, and its TCRdb copy is limited to in-frame clones, with some not included. The sample includes more than 65,000 clones, none of them occurring once. This clone was recorded at least ten times. The antigen remains undetermined. From the germline J gene comes the end of the CDR3, since the read stops 3 residues before it. Each donor provided 5 to 8 ml of heparinized whole blood.

This TCR was sampled from a person aged 18 to 70 in good health. V gene TRBV5-1 combines with J gene TRBJ1-3, with 7 positions matching TRBD1. Specimen: peripheral blood mononuclear cells. The sequenced CDR3 bases are TGCGCCAGCAGCTTACCTGACAGGGTGGTTTCTGGAAACACC. Encoded protein: CASSLPDRVVSGNT. The full CDR3 protein is CASSLPDRVVSGNTIYF.